These T cell receptor beta chains were read from a single sample in a study of Ad26.COV2.S vaccination and SARS-CoV-2 variants. The method was immunoSEQ multiplex PCR; TCRdb's version includes in-frame clones alone and lacks a portion of them. Found here are roughly 700,000 clones, 89% of them singletons; the top ten hold over 1.3%. The starting material was peripheral blood, obtained in a trial of Ad26.COV2.S vaccine versus placebo. The source of these receptors is a person aged 18-65 years who received the Ad26.COV2.S COVID-19 vaccine or a placebo. CDR3s include the opening cysteine and the closing phenylalanine or tryptophan. D genes are given only for firm matches. Only some rows state a clone size, as once, few, many or a class for expanded clones.

J,D,size,V,DNA,CDR3
TRBJ1-1,TRBD1,-,TRBV18,TGTGCCAGCTCGGCAGGGGGGAACACTGAAGCTTTCTTT,CASSAGGNTEAFF
TRBJ1-3,-,-,TRBV6-5,TGTGCCAGCAGTCCTATAACTGGAAACACCATATATTTT,CASSPITGNTIYF
TRBJ1-1,-,-,TRBV7-9,TGTGCCAGCAGCCTCCCGTACACTGAAGCTTTCTTT,CASSLPYTEAFF
TRBJ1-5,-,few,TRBV3-1/TRBV3-2,TGTGCCAGCAGCCAAGAAAATCAGCCCCAGCATTTT,CASSQENQPQHF
TRBJ1-4,-,once,TRBV7-2,TGTGCCAGCAGCCCGACGCAGGGGACTCCACCGGGAGAAAAACTGTTTTTT,CASSPTQGTPPGEKLFF
TRBJ2-7,-,-,TRBV11-2,TGTGCCAGCAGCTTACAGCTTGGGGACTACGAGCAGTACTTC,CASSLQLGDYEQYF
TRBJ2-7,-,few,TRBV6-5,TGTGCCAGCAGTTACTCTTGGGGGCCCTACGAGCAGTACTTC,CASSYSWGPYEQYF
TRBJ2-3,-,-,TRBV5-5,TGTGCCAGCAGCGGAGTGGGCGGCAGCACAGATACGCAGTATTTT,CASSGVGGSTDTQYF
TRBJ1-1,-,-,TRBV7-6,TGTGCCAGCAGCCCATATTCCAGGGGTTCAGGAGCTGAAGCTTTCTTT,CASSPYSRGSGAEAFF
TRBJ2-3,TRBD2,-,TRBV7-2,TGTGCCAGCAGCTTAATTCCGGGCGGGGGGAGGTTGACAGATACGCAGTATTTT,CASSLIPGGGRLTDTQYF
TRBJ2-3,TRBD2,-,TRBV18,TGTGCCAGCTCGACCGGGGCGGGGGGCACAGATACGCAGTATTTT,CASSTGAGGTDTQYF
TRBJ1-2,TRBD1,once,TRBV7-9,TGTGCCAGCAGCCCCCCAGGGACAGTCAACTATGGCTACACCTTC,CASSPPGTVNYGYTF
TRBJ1-5,TRBD1,-,TRBV7-9,TGTGCCAGCAGCTTTGGGACAGCTTACAATCAGCCCCAGCATTTT,CASSFGTAYNQPQHF
TRBJ1-2,TRBD1,-,TRBV18,TGTGCCAGCTCACCTACCGGACAGGGCTTCAACTATGGCTACACCTTC,CASSPTGQGFNYGYTF